The source of this TCR beta chain is a study of cytomegalovirus exposure and HLA in healthy donors. Study-level information: An early data release held about 85 million unique TCRs from HLA-typed donors. Notes on the study in general: TCR beta sequences reportedly predicted most subjects' HLA-A and HLA-B alleles accurately. Per a later analysis, 15,000 to 20,000 TCR beta sequences showed association with HLA alleles at 0.05 false discovery rate. The authors later found most CMV-associated TCR beta chains appeared HLA-restricted.

Germline-derived CDR1 and CDR2 are SGDLS and YYNGEE. Trimming cost V 0 bases and J 5 bases, with 11 bases left between them. CDR3 size: 14 residues. Comment on this clone: Its antigen is currently unknown.

PCR used 60 Vbeta primers and 13 Jbeta primers. Generated by immunoSEQ multiplex PCR, the TCRdb table keeps only in-frame clones and is missing some. Of approximately 120,000 clones in the sample, 70% to 80% were seen once. V is TRBV9 and J is TRBJ2-5, with D possibly being TRBD2 (5 bases). This receptor was identified in a man aged 40-55 years in good health and CMV-seronegative. The sample taken for sequencing was PBMCs. The DNA of the CDR3 is TGTGCCAGCAGCGTAGGGGGAGTCCAGGAGACCCAGTACTTC. Its translation: CASSVGGVQETQYF.